This entry concerns a single TCR beta chain. Here immunoSEQ multiplex PCR was the method, and the copy in TCRdb shows in-frame clones only, minus some. The table lists 95,000 to 130,000 clones, 90% of them singletons. From germline, CDR1 is KGHSH and CDR2 LQKENI. The V and J ends lost 8 bases and 0 bases respectively, with 15 bases between them. The CDR3 loop spans 15 amino acids. The sample comes from a study of T cell clones after liver transplantation. Overall study context: TCRbeta sequencing after a pre-transplant mixed lymphocyte reaction identified graft-donor-reactive clones, later tracked in post-transplant blood.

This sequence originates from a human patient who received a liver transplant. The T cells may partly be graft donor cells. V and J are TRBV18 and TRBJ2-3; D assignment may be TRBD1 or TRBD2 (5 bases each). This specimen was CD4+ T cells from blood, taken 12 months after liver transplant. DNA for the CDR3: TGTGCCAGCGCGACCGGGACGGACAGCACAGATACGCAGTATTTT. Encoded protein: CASATGTDSTDTQYF.